This T cell receptor (beta chain) came from a study of blood T cell repertoires in COVID-19. Study information: Samples of COVID-19 (acute and convalescent) were obtained from the United States, Italy and Spain. PBMCs, B-cell-depleted T cells, or T cells provided the cDNA or gDNA that made up the material.

Seattle's enrolled individuals joined amid active infection and were then monitored longitudinally. V lost 6 bases, J lost 2 bases, and 16 bases stayed unmatched. The CDR3 loop spans 18 amino acids. Under the authors' procedure: Amplification with reference gene primers provided the estimates of nucleated cell counts. TCRdb keeps only in-frame clones here, not all; method: immunoSEQ multiplex PCR. V and J calls and clone size are copied from that table; D and trimming were computed from the DNA. The repertoire includes about 350,000 clones, roughly nine tenths of them detected once, and 3% to 4% sits in the top ten.

The sequenced sample consisted of peripheral blood. The clonotype was recovered from a woman aged 55-70 years with COVID-19, enrolled during active disease. This sequence joins TRBV6-7 and TRBJ2-3; 8 bases are shared with TRBD2. TRBV6-7 is an open reading frame, and its role is uncertain. CDR3 DNA: TGTGCCAGCAGCCGCGTCCCGGGACTAGTGGAATACACAGATACGCAGTATTTT. Translating it yields CASSRVPGLVEYTDTQYF.